The TCR beta chain under discussion was sequenced for a study of CD8 T cells in ankylosing spondylitis. Overall study results and limits: Matched ankylosing spondylitis synovial fluid reportedly showed significant enrichment of disease-linked clones. Reactive arthritis synovial fluid and blood were previously reported to contain some motif variants. What seemed typical of ankylosing spondylitis blood was a TCR beta motif built from about 8 highly homologous variants.

This clonotype was seen only a few times. Its antigen is still unknown. MiXCR, run by TCRdb on the 5' RACE reads, gives a single entry per CDR3 protein. The sample has over 450,000 distinct CDR3 sequences, approximately 12% seen once; the top ten hold under 7.5%. The CDR3 is made up of 14 amino acids. The ends lost 4 bases at V and 5 bases at J; junction bases unmatched: 6. Per the germline V gene, CDR1 is KGHSH and CDR2 is LQKENI. This sequence was found in a male donor with ankylosing spondylitis. The chain joins TRBV18 to TRBJ2-7, with 9 bases fitting TRBD1. The sequencing sample was made of blood, either unsorted or a sorted T cell fraction (not recorded which). CDR3 in DNA: TGTGCCAGCTCACGCAATACAGGGGGCCACGAGCAGTACGTC. This codes for CASSRNTGGHEQYV.